This T cell receptor (beta chain) is drawn from a study of blood T cell repertoires in COVID-19 (TCRdb year 2020). Describing the broader study: Collaborator samples came from the United States, Italy and Spain and covered acute and convalescent phases of COVID-19. The prospective study material was composed of cDNA or gDNA derived from T cells, B-cell-depleted T cells, or PBMCs. The dataset comprised deeply sampled blood TCRbeta repertoires from subjects exposed to, actively infected with, or recovered from COVID-19. The repertoires were released in a freely available public database intended as a resource for research on the immune response to SARS-CoV-2. Samples came from the ongoing ImmuneRACE study (first 160 participants) plus 1,254 subjects from 6 global collaborators. The sample metadata nearly always contained a de-identified subject ID, COVID-19 status, age in years and sex. Where available, HLA class I and class II types were obtained from metadata supplied by the sample provider rather than from assay-based typing.

The germline ends are 8 bases apart after V is trimmed by 5 bases and J by 1 base. The cysteine opens and the phenylalanine closes a CDR3 of 13 amino acids. The kept DNA is CDR3 alone, 39 bases in frame from the first base. Looking up the germline V gene yields CDR1 SGHVS and CDR2 FQNEAQ. The collaborating institutions used their own protocols to collect whole blood in K2EDTA tubes. For TCRbeta analysis, collaborators shipped samples as frozen whole blood, isolated PBMCs, or DNA extracted from either of those sample types. The investigation overall reported the following: The amount of clinical and demographic metadata varied by source and participant and was provided uncurated.

TCRbeta CDR3 regions were amplified from genomic DNA by means of the immunoSEQ Assay, a bias-controlled multiplex PCR. In the source study's methods: The number of nucleated cells in each sample was estimated by amplification of reference gene primers within the assay. To quantify the absolute abundance of each unique TCRbeta CDR3 rearrangement, sequence reads were collapsed and filtered. Productive Simpson clonality was computed per sample as the square root of Simpson's diversity index over productive rearrangements. TCRdb holds this immuneACCESS table with in-frame rearrangements only. Some clones are missing; in checked studies, unresolved V genes explain under half, and the rest has no known cause. That table is the source of V, J and clone size, and D and trimming were worked out from the DNA. Across this sample there are fewer than 250,000 clones, with approximately 86% seen only once. The ten most abundant clones make up approximately 0.7% of the sample.

A word on this clone: Its antigen is not yet known. Base qualities are not provided; no much larger clone lies one nucleotide away. The sample holds other DNA sequences that translate to the same CDR3.

The sequence is built from TRBV7-8 and TRBJ2-5; a tentative D call is TRBD2 (5 bases match). The sequence was collected from a middle-aged man with acute or convalescent COVID-19. Material: peripheral blood. This receptor has the CDR3 CASSRRSQETQYF. The bases read TGTGCCAGCAGCCGGAGGTCCCAAGAGACCCAGTACTTC.